The text below deals with one TCR beta chain. This record belongs to a study of patients and donors after allogeneic stem cell transplantation. TCRdb called the RT-PCR reads again in MiXCR, with one record for every CDR3 protein. The table shows more than 850,000 distinct CDR3 sequences, with about a sixth occurring only once. This receptor was taken from a human donor who was either an allogeneic HSCT recipient or a stem cell or donor lymphocyte infusion donor (not recorded which). It is not recorded whose cells these are; they may come from a transplant donor. The sequenced material came from blood, either unsorted or a sorted T cell fraction (not recorded which).

The CDR3 spells CATSDAGTANEQFF. The DNA of the CDR3 is TGTGCCACCAGTGATGCCGGGACAGCTAATGAGCAGTTCTTC. The chain carries TRBV24-1 and TRBJ2-1; 7 bases line up with TRBD1. The CDR3 is 14 residues long. After removal of 3 bases from V and 7 bases from J, the junction contained 5 bases not matched to a gene. The V gene's germline CDR1 is KGHDR and CDR2 SFDVKD.